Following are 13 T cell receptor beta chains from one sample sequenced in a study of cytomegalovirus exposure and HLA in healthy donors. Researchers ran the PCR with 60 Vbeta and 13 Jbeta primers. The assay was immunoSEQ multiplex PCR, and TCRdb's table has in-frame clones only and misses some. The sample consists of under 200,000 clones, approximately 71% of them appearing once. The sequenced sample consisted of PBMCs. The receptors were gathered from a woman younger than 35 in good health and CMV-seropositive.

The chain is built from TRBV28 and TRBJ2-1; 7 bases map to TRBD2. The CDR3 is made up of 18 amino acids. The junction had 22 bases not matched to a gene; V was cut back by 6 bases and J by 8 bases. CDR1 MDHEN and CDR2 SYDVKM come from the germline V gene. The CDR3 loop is CASSALLGGSESGDEQFF. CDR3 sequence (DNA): TGTGCCAGCAGCGCCCTCTTGGGGGGGAGCGAATCCGGGGATGAGCAGTTCTTC.

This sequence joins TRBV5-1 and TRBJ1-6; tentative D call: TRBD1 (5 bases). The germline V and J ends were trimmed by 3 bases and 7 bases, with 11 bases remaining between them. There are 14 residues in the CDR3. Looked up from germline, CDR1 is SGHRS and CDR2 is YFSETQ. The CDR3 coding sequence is TGCGCCAGCAGCTCTCAGGGTTCGAATTCACCCCTCCACTTT. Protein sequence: CASSSQGSNSPLHF.

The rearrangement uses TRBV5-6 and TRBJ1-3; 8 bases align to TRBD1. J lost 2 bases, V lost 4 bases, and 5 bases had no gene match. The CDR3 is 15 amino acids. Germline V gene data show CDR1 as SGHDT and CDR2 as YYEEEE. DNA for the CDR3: TGTGCCAGCAGCCCGACAGGGGTTGCTGGAAACACCATATATTTT. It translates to CASSPTGVAGNTIYF.

The CDR3 region is CASSFLSPKNLGYGYTF. Written as DNA, the CDR3 is TGTGCCAGCAGTTTTCTAAGCCCTAAGAACCTTGGCTATGGCTACACCTTC. V gene TRBV27 combines with J gene TRBJ1-2; D is uncertain. Per the germline V gene, CDR1 is MNHEY and CDR2 is SMNVEV (reference sequence). This CDR3 comprises 17 residues. The V gene lost 3 bases and the J gene lost 4 bases, with 21 bases spanning the gap.

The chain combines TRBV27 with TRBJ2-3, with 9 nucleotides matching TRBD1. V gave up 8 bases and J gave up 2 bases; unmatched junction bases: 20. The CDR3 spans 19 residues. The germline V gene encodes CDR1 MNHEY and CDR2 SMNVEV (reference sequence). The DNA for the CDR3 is TGTGCCAGCTTTAAGGGACAGGGTCGAAATCCCTTAGCCACAGATACGCAGTATTTT. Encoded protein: CASFKGQGRNPLATDTQYF.

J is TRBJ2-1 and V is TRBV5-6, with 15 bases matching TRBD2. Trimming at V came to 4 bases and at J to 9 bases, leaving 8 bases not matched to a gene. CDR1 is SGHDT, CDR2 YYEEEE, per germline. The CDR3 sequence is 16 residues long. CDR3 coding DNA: TGTGCCAGCAGCCCTAGGACTAGCGGGAGGGAAAGTGAGCAGTTCTTC. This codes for CASSPRTSGRESEQFF. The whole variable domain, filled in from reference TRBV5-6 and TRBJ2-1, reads DAGVTQSPTHLIKTRGQQVTLRCSPKSGHDTVSWYQQALGQGPQFIFQYYEEEERQRGNFPDRFSGHQFPNYSSELNVNALLLGDSALYLCASSPRTSGRESEQFFGPGTRLTVL.

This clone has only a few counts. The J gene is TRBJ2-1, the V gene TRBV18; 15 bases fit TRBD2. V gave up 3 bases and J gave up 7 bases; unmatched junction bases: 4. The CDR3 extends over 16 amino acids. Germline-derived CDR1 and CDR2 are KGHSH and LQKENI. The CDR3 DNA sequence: TGTGCCAGCTCACCTGCTGGACTAGCGGGGGGGAATGAGCAGTTCTTC. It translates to CASSPAGLAGGNEQFF.

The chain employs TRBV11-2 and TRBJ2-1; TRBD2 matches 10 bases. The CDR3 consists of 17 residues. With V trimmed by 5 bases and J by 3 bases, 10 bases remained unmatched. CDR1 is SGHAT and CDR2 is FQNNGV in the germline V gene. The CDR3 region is CASSILQSGRGYNEQFF. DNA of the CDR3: TGTGCCAGCAGCATCCTTCAAAGCGGGAGGGGCTACAATGAGCAGTTCTTC.

Written as DNA, the CDR3 is TGTGCCTTACAGACAGGGGGTGGAATCGGCGAGCAGTACTTC. The encoded protein is CALQTGGGIGEQYF. The rearrangement links TRBV30 to TRBJ2-7; 9 nucleotides align to TRBD1. The CDR3 is 14 residues long. Germline CDR1 GTSNPN, CDR2 SVGIG (reference sequence). Germline trimming cut 7 bases from V and 6 bases from J; bases unmatched to any gene: 13.

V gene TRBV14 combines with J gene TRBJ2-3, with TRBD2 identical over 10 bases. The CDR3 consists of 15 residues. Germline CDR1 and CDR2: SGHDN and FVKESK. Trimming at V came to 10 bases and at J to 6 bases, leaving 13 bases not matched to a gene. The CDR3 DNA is TGTGCCACCGGCCCCAGCGGGGGGGCCTACGATACGCAGTATTTT. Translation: CATGPSGGAYDTQYF.

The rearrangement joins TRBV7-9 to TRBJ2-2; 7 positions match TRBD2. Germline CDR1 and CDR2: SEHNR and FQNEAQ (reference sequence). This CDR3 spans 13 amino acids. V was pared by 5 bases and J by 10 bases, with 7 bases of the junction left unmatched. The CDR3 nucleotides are TGTGCCAGCAGCCGCCCCCTAGCGGCGGAGCTGTTTTTT. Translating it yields CASSRPLAAELFF.

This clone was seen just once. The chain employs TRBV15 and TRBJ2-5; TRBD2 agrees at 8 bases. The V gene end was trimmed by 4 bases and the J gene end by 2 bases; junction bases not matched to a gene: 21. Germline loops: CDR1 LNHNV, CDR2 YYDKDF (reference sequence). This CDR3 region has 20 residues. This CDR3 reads CATSTTSGSGVFPIQETQYF. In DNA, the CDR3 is TGTGCCACCAGCACCACCTCGGGTAGCGGGGTCTTCCCAATACAAGAGACCCAGTACTTC.

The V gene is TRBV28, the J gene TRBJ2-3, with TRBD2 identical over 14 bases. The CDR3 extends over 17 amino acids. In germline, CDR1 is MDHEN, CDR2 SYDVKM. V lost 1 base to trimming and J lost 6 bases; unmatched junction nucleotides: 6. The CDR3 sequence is CASSLYGLAGGGDTQYF. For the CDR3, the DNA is TGTGCCAGCAGTTTATACGGACTAGCGGGAGGTGGCGATACGCAGTATTTT.